These 17 T cell receptor beta chains share one sample of origin, sequenced in a study of shared clonotypes between healthy human individuals. Measured with immunoSEQ multiplex PCR; TCRdb has only the in-frame clones, and not every one. The table lists fewer than 3 million clones, 92% of them singletons, with 0.37% in the top ten. Sequenced: naive CD4+ T cells from PBMCs. Indicated subset: CD45RA+ positively selected. The receptors here all came from a young man in good health. Some clones in this sample may be carry-over from other donors' samples.

The chain joins TRBV6-1 to TRBJ2-1; possibly TRBD2 for D (5 bases). Germline assignment: CDR1 MNHNS and CDR2 SASEGT. This CDR3 spans 12 amino acids. Trimming removed 5 bases at V and 10 bases at J, with 12 bases between. The CDR3 region is CASSILGYEQFF. The CDR3, as DNA: TGTGCCAGCAGTATACTAGGATACGAGCAGTTCTTC.

The gene calls are TRBV11-2 and TRBJ2-3; no firm D call. Trimming took 7 bases from V and 1 from J, leaving 15 bases between them. In germline, CDR1 is SGHAT, CDR2 FQNNGV. This CDR3 is 15 amino acids long. The CDR3 sequence is CASTRLTARTDTQYF. The CDR3 DNA sequence: TGTGCCAGCACCCGCTTGACGGCGCGCACAGATACGCAGTATTTT.

The genes are TRBV30 and TRBJ1-5, with no clear D. Germline CDR1 and CDR2: GTSNPN and SVGIG (reference sequence). The CDR3 consists of 13 residues. V was pared by 5 bases and J by 6 bases, with 14 bases between. Here the CDR3 DNA reads TGTGCCTGGGCGGGAGGGATCGGTCAGCCCCAGCATTTT. Translated: CAWAGGIGQPQHF.

The chain combines TRBV5-1 with TRBJ1-1; D unclear. V was cut by 3 bases and J by 3 bases, with 15 bases left in between. The CDR3 has 15 residues. Germline CDR1 is SGHRS and CDR2 is YFSETQ. The CDR3, as DNA: TGCGCCAGCAGCTCCTGGACCCTGCGGGACACTGAAGCTTTCTTT. Protein sequence: CASSSWTLRDTEAFF.

Only a few counts were recorded for this clone. The V gene is TRBV30, the J gene TRBJ2-2; TRBD2 is a possible D gene (5 bases). The germline CDR1 and CDR2 sequences are GTSNPN and SVGIG (reference sequence). The CDR3 totals 15 residues. V was trimmed by 0 bases and J by 6 bases, leaving 14 bases between them. Here the CDR3 DNA reads TGTGCCTGGAGTGTGCGCCGGGTGAGGGCCGGGGAGCTGTTTTTT. This sequence encodes CAWSVRRVRAGELFF.

The genes are TRBV28 and TRBJ2-5, with TRBD2 matching over 14 bases. There are 17 residues in the CDR3. V dropped 6 bases and J dropped 3; count of bases not matched to a gene: 9. Looked up from germline, CDR1 is MDHEN and CDR2 is SYDVKM. In nucleotides, the CDR3 is TGTGCCAGCAGCCCCTTGGGGACTAGCGGGAGTAAAGAGACCCAGTACTTC. It yields the protein CASSPLGTSGSKETQYF.

This clone was seen just once. This chain joins TRBV11-3 and TRBJ2-1; maybe TRBD1 (6 bases). This CDR3 has 13 residues. Trimming left V 4 bases short and J 8 bases short, with 12 bases between. Germline values: CDR1 SGHNT, CDR2 YENEEA. CDR3 bases: TGTGCCAGCAGCTCGCGGCAGGGGCATGAGCAGTTCTTC. This gives the protein CASSSRQGHEQFF.

J is TRBJ2-7 and V is TRBV7-3; tentatively, D is TRBD1 (6 bases). Germline V gives CDR1 SGHTA, CDR2 FQGTGA. This CDR3 has 12 residues. V was clipped by 2 bases and J by 5 bases, with 7 bases between them. This CDR3 is CASSLSGDEQYF. Written as DNA, the CDR3 is TGTGCCAGCAGCTTATCAGGGGACGAGCAGTACTTC.

V gene TRBV5-1 combines with J gene TRBJ2-5, with D hard to call. V was cut by 6 bases and J by 5 bases, with 14 bases left in between. The CDR3 is 13 residues long. Germline V gives CDR1 SGHRS, CDR2 YFSETQ. For the CDR3, the DNA is TGCGCCAGCACACAAGGACCTGGGGAGACCCAGTACTTC. Translation: CASTQGPGETQYF.

The gene calls are TRBV6-1 and TRBJ2-3; the match to TRBD2 covers 7 bases. CDR3 length equals 14 residues. Losses at the gene ends were 2 bases for V and 4 bases for J; bases not matched to a gene: 3. Per germline, CDR1 MNHNS and CDR2 SASEGT. The CDR3 coding sequence is TGTGCCAGCAGTGAACCCCGGGGGGCAGATACGCAGTATTTT. As protein: CASSEPRGADTQYF.

This sequence joins TRBV5-1 and TRBJ2-5; possibly TRBD2 for D (5 bases). The CDR3 has 13 residues. Germline CDR1 SGHRS, CDR2 YFSETQ. The germline V and J ends were trimmed by 4 bases and 3 bases, with 10 bases remaining between them. CDR3 in amino acids: CASSTDGKETQYF. The CDR3 DNA reads TGCGCCAGCAGCACGGACGGGAAAGAGACCCAGTACTTC.

The genes are TRBV11-2 and TRBJ2-1; D is possibly TRBD1 or TRBD2 (5 bases each). The CDR3 covers 15 residues. V was cut by 2 bases and J by 9 bases, with 17 bases left in between. Germline V gene lookup returns CDR1 SGHAT and CDR2 FQNNGV. The CDR3 DNA reads TGTGCCAGCAGCTTAATCAGTGGGCCGAGGGGTGAGCAGTTCTTC. Protein sequence: CASSLISGPRGEQFF.

This clone has more than one count but fewer than ten. Other DNA sequences from this sample encode an identical CDR3 as well. The chain is built from TRBV18 and TRBJ1-1; a possible D gene is TRBD1 (5 bases). Per germline, CDR1 KGHSH and CDR2 LQKENI. The CDR3 is 13 residues long. Trimming took off 0 bases at V and 5 bases at J, with 7 bases between the two ends. The CDR3 DNA reads as TGTGCCAGCTCACCACCCGGGGCGACTGAAGCTTTCTTT. Amino acids: CASSPPGATEAFF.

The chain combines TRBV10-3 with TRBJ2-5, with 9 nucleotides matching TRBD2. There are 20 residues in the CDR3. Trimming took 0 bases from V and 4 from J; bases not matched to a gene: 18. CDR1 and CDR2 (germline): ENHRY, SYGVKD. CDR3 DNA: TGTGCCATCAGTGAGTCACCGGGTCTAGCGGGATTGAAGGCTGGAGAGACCCAGTACTTC. This codes for CAISESPGLAGLKAGETQYF.

The rearrangement links TRBV10-1 to TRBJ2-7; a possible D gene is TRBD1 (7 bases). Trimming pared 8 bases from V and 5 bases from J, leaving 19 bases between. Looked up from germline, CDR1 is WNHNN and CDR2 is SYGVQD (reference sequence). The CDR3 covers 14 residues. CDR3 bases: TGCGCCAGCGCCAGGGGGGCGCCAACGGACGAGCAGTACTTC. Its translation is CASARGAPTDEQYF.

A single count supports this clone. The genes are TRBV28 and TRBJ2-5, with TRBD2 identical over 12 bases. Germline CDR1 MDHEN, CDR2 SYDVKM. V lost 8 bases, J lost 5 bases, and 15 bases stayed unmatched. The CDR3 is 17 amino acids. Here the CDR3 reads CASRGSTSGGPLETQYF. CDR3 sequence (DNA): TGTGCCAGCCGGGGGTCTACTAGCGGGGGGCCTTTGGAGACCCAGTACTTC.

This chain connects TRBV7-2 to TRBJ2-5, with D tentatively TRBD1 or TRBD2 (5 bases each). V was clipped by 5 bases and J by 2 bases, with 9 bases between them. Germline CDR1 reads SGHTA; CDR2 reads FQGNSA. This CDR3 contains 13 residues. The CDR3 region has the DNA TGTGCCAGCAGCGCCGGGACGCAAGAGACCCAGTACTTC. This encodes CASSAGTQETQYF. The full variable domain, with the rest looked up from reference TRBV7-2 and TRBJ2-5, is GAGVSQSPSNKVTEKGKDVELRCDPISGHTALYWYRQSLGQGLEFLIYFQGNSAPDKSGLPSDRFSAERTGGSVSTLTIQRTQQEDSAVYLCASSAGTQETQYFGPGTRLLVL.